This T cell receptor beta chain was identified during a study of tissue T cells after allogeneic stem cell transplantation. Overall study findings and caveats: Only a limited share of tissue TCRs appeared in blood or spleen.

Concerning this clone: Its antigen is not known. All gene names here are mouse names. Read coverage stops 1 residue before the CDR3 terminus; the germline J gene supplies the remainder.

Sequenced by immunoSEQ multiplex PCR; TCRdb stores in-frame clones only, minus some. The data show around 9,300 clones, roughly 41% seen once. Time point noted: mouse harvest day 7 after allogeneic transplant. The graft held 10^6 splenic CD5+ T cells and 10^7 T-cell-depleted bone marrow cells. B6 (H2b) cells into BALB/c (H2d) mice; tissues taken at day 7 or 14. The junction had 3 bases not matched to a gene; V was cut back by 4 bases and J by 5 bases. The CDR3 spans 13 residues. Germline V gives CDR1 KGHPV, CDR2 FQNQEV (reference sequence). This TCR was recovered from a female BALB/c mouse given C57BL/6 T cells with graft-versus-host disease after an allogeneic hematopoietic cell transplant. The sequenced sample consisted of gut tissue. The rearrangement joins TRBV26 to TRBJ1-1; TRBD1 aligns across 8 bases. This chain's CDR3 is CASSRTGRTEVFF. The part of the CDR3 DNA that was read is TGTGCCAGCAGTCGGACAGGGCGGACAGAAGTCTTC.